This T cell receptor beta chain appears in the sequencing data of a study of identical twins. The study's findings and limits: There was more out-of-frame TCR alpha sharing in monozygotic twins than models estimated.

With template switching, a universal primer site was added, and the cDNA carried unique molecular identifiers. TCRdb called the 5' RACE reads again in MiXCR, with one record for every CDR3 protein. The table includes roughly 470,000 distinct CDR3 sequences, roughly an eighth detected once. Germline CDR1 DFQATT, CDR2 SNEGSKA (reference sequence). There are 13 residues in the CDR3. As regards this clonotype: No antigen is known for it.

The same specimen was also included in a second study, on yellow fever vaccine responses in identical twins.

The chain joins TRBV20-1 to TRBJ2-1, with TRBD2 identical over 12 bases. The sample consisted of CD4+ T cells sorted from blood. This receptor was obtained from a woman aged 18-29 years in good health. The CDR3 loop reads CTLPLAGGYEQFF. The CDR3 DNA sequence: TGCACCTTGCCACTAGCGGGGGGCTATGAGCAGTTCTTC.